Included here is one T cell receptor beta chain sequence, with context. Germline V gene lookup returns CDR1 MGHRA and CDR2 YSYEKL. The CDR3 length is 16 residues. Trimming took 0 bases from V and 7 from J; bases not matched to a gene: 6. TCRdb's copy holds only in-frame clones and misses some; the assay was immunoSEQ multiplex PCR. The table lists tens of thousands of clones, about nine tenths of them singletons. This record belongs to a study of OX40 agonist ivuxolimab in advanced cancers. The source is an adult with an advanced solid tumor such as melanoma, head and neck, liver or kidney cancer. The sample was CD4+ or CD8+ T cells sorted from blood, taken in a trial of the OX40 agonist ivuxolimab. The chain joins TRBV4-1 to TRBJ2-1; the match to TRBD2 covers 10 bases. CDR3 loop: CASSQDWASGSNEQFF. Written as DNA, the CDR3 is TGCGCCAGCAGCCAAGATTGGGCTAGCGGGAGTAATGAGCAGTTCTTC.